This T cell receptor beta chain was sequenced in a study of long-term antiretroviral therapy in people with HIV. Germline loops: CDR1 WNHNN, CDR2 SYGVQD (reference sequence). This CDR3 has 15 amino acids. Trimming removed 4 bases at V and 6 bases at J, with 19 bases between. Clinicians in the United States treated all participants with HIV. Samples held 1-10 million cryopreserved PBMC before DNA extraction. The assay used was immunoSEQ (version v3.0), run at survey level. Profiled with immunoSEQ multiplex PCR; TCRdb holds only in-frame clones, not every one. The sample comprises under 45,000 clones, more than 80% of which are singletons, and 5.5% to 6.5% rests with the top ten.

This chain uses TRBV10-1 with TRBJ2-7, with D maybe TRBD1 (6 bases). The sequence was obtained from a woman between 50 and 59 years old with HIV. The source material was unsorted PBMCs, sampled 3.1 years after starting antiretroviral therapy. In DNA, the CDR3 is TGCGCCAGCAGTGGACAACAGGGATTATCTCCCGAGCAGTACTTC. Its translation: CASSGQQGLSPEQYF.